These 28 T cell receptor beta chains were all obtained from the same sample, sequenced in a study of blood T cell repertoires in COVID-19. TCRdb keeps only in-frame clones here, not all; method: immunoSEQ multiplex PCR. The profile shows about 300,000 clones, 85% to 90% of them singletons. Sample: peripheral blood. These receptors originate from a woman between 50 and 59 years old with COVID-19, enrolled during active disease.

CDR3 protein: CASSLVRAGGMISYEQYF. The DNA for the CDR3 is TGTGCCAGCAGCTTGGTTCGCGCGGGAGGGATGATCTCCTACGAGCAGTACTTC. The chain is built from TRBV5-4 and TRBJ2-7; 9 nucleotides agree with TRBD2. Unmatched junction bases numbered 10, after V lost 0 bases and J lost 0 bases. In germline, CDR1 is SGHNT, CDR2 YYREEE (reference sequence). The CDR3 runs 18 residues.

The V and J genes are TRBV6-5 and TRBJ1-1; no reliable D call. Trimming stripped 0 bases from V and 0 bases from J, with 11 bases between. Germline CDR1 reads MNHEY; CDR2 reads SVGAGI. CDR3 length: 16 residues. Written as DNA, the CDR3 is TGTGCCAGCAGTTACTCGATAGGAGAATTGAACACTGAAGCTTTCTTT. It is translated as CASSYSIGELNTEAFF.

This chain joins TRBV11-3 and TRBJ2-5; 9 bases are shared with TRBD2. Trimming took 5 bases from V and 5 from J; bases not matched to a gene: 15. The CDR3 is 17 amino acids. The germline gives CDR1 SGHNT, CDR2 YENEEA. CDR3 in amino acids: CASSVGASGGGAETQYF. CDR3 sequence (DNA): TGTGCCAGCAGCGTAGGGGCCAGTGGCGGGGGGGCGGAGACCCAGTACTTC.

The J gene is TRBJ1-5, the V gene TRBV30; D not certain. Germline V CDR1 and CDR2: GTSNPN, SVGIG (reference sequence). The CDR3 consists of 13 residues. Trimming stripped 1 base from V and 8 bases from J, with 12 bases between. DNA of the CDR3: TGTGCCTGGAGTGCCCCATCCAGGAAGCCCCAGCATTTT. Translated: CAWSAPSRKPQHF.

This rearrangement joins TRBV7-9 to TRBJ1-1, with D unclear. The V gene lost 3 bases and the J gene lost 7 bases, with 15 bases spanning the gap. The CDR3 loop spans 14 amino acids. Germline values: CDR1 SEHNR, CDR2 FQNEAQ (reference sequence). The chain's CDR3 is CASSFRSEPREAFF. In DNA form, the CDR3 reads TGTGCCAGCAGCTTTAGATCCGAGCCCCGTGAAGCTTTCTTT.

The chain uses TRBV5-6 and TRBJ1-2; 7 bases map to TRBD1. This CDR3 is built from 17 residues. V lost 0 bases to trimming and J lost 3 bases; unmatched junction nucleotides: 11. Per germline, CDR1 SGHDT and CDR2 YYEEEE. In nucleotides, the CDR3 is TGTGCCAGCAGCTTGGAGTTAGGGGGCTCCTTTGACTATGGCTACACCTTC. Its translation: CASSLELGGSFDYGYTF.

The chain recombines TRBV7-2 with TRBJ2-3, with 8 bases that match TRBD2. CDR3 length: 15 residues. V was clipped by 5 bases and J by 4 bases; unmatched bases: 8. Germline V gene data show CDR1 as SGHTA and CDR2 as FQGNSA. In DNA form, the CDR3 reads TGTGCCAGCAGCCTTCGGGCTAGCGGGTCAGATACGCAGTATTTT. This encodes CASSLRASGSDTQYF.

The chain's CDR3 is CAKTRGEPGDEQFF. The CDR3 DNA reads as TGTGCCAAAACCAGGGGGGAGCCCGGTGATGAGCAGTTCTTC. The chain has TRBV7-9 and TRBJ2-1, with D perhaps TRBD1 (7 bases). This CDR3 contains 14 residues. Germline CDR1 SEHNR, CDR2 FQNEAQ (reference sequence). V was shortened by 10 bases and J by 8 bases, with 21 bases between the two germline ends.

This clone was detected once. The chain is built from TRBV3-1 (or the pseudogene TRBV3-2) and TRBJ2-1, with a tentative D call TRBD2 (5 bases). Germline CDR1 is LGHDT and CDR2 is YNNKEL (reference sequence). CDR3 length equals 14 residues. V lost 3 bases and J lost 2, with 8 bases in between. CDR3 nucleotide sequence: TGTGCCAGCAGCCAGCGGGTCGCCTACAATGAGCAGTTCTTC. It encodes CASSQRVAYNEQFF.

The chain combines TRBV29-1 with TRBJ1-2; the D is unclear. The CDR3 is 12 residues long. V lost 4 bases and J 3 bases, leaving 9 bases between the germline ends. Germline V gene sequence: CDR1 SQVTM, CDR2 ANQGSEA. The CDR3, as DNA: TGCAGCGTTGTCCGTCCGGACTATGGCTACACCTTC. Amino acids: CSVVRPDYGYTF.

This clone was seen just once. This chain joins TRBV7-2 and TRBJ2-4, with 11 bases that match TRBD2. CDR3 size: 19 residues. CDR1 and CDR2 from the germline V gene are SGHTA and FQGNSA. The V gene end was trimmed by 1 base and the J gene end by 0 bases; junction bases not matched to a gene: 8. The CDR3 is CASSLGAGLADLAKNIQYF. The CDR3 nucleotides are TGTGCCAGCAGCTTAGGTGCGGGACTAGCGGACCTAGCCAAAAACATTCAGTACTTC.

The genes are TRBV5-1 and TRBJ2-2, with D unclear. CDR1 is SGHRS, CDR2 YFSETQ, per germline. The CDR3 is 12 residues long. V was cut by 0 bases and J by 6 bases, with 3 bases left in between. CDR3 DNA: TGCGCCAGCAGCTTGGTCGCCGGGGAGCTGTTTTTT. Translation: CASSLVAGELFF.

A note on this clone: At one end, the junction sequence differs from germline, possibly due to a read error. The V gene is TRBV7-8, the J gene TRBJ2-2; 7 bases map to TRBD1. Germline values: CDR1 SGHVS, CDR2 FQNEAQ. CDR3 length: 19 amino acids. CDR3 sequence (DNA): TGTGCCAGCAGCTTCAGGACAGGCTATAGGTCTCCGAACATCGGGGAGCTGTTTTTT. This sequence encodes CASSFRTGYRSPNIGELFF.

The DNA for the CDR3 is TGCGCCAGCAGCCAAGATCAGGTGAATCAGCCCCAGCATTTT. It yields the protein CASSQDQVNQPQHF. V and J are TRBV4-3 and TRBJ1-5; D call uncertain. Germline loops: CDR1 LGHNA, CDR2 YSLEER. Trimming removed 0 bases from V and 4 bases from J, with 7 bases in between. The CDR3 runs to 14 residues.

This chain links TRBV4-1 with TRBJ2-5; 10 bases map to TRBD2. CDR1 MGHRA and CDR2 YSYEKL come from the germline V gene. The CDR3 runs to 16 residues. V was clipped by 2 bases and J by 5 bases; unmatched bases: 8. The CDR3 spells CASSQLAGALAETQYF. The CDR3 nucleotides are TGCGCCAGCAGCCAACTAGCGGGAGCTCTGGCGGAGACCCAGTACTTC.

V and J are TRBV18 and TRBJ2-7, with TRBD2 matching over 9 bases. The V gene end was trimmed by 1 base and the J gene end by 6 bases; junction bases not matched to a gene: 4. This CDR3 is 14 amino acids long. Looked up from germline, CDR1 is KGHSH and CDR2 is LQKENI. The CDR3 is CASSPLAGDGEQYF. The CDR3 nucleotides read TGTGCCAGCTCACCACTAGCGGGAGACGGCGAGCAGTACTTC.

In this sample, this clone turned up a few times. The CDR3 sequence is CASSFLSNTEAFF. The CDR3 DNA follows: TGTGCCAGCAGCTTCCTCTCCAACACTGAAGCTTTCTTT. The chain is built from TRBV7-9 and TRBJ1-1; D ambiguous. Germline V gene sequence: CDR1 SEHNR, CDR2 FQNEAQ (reference sequence). The CDR3 is 13 amino acids. V was cut by 3 bases and J by 2 bases, with 7 bases left in between.

CDR3: CASSYTTGTVENQPQHF. As DNA, the CDR3 is TGTGCCAGCAGTTATACAACCGGGACAGTAGAGAATCAGCCCCAGCATTTT. The chain uses TRBV6-2 or TRBV6-3 and TRBJ1-5; 7 positions agree with TRBD1. This CDR3 contains 17 residues. Germline trimming cut 3 bases from V and 4 bases from J; bases unmatched to any gene: 12. In germline, CDR1 is MNHEY, CDR2 SVGEGT.

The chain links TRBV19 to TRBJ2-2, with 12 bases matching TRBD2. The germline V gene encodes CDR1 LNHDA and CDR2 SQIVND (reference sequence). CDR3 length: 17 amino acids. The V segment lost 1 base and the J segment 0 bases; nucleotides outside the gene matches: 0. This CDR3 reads CASSIGLAGANTGELFF. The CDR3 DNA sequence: TGTGCCAGTAGTATAGGACTAGCGGGGGCGAACACCGGGGAGCTGTTTTTT.

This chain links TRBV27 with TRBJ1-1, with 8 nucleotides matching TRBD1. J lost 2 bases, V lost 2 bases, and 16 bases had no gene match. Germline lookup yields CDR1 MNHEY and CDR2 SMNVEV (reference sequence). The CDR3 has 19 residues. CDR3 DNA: TGTGCCAGCAGTTTACGGGTCGTGGCTCAGGGGGCAGGAAACACTGAAGCTTTCTTT. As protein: CASSLRVVAQGAGNTEAFF.

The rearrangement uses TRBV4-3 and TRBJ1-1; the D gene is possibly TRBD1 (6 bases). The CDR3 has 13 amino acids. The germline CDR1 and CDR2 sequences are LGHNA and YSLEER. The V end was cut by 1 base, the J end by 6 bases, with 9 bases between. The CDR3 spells CASSQVGAPEAFF. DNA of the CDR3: TGCGCCAGCAGCCAAGTGGGGGCTCCTGAAGCTTTCTTT.

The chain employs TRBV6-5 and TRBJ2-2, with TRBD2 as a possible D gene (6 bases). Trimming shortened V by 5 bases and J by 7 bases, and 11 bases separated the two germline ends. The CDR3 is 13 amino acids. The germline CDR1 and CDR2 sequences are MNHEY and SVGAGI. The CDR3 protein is CASSRERSGELFF. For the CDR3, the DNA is TGTGCCAGCAGTCGGGAGAGGAGCGGGGAGCTGTTTTTT.

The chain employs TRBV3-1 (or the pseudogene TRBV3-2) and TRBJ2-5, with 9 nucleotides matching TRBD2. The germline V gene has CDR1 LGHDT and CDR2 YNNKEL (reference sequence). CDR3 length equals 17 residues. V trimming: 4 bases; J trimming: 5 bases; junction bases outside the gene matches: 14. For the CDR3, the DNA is TGTGCCAGCAGCCTTATGAAGACTAGCGGTCGAGGGGAGACCCAGTACTTC. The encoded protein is CASSLMKTSGRGETQYF.

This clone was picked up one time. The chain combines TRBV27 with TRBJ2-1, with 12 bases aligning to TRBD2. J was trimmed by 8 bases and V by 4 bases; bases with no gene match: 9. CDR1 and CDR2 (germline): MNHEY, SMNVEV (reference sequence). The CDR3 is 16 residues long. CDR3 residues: CASSSRTTSGSHEQFF. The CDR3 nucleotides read TGTGCCAGCAGTTCCCGGACGACTAGCGGGAGCCATGAGCAGTTCTTC.

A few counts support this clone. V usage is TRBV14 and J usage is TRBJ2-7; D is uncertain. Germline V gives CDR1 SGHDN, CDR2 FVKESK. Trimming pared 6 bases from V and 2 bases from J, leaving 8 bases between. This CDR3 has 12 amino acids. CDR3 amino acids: CASRGSTYEQYF. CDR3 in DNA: TGTGCCAGCAGGGGCAGCACCTACGAGCAGTACTTC.

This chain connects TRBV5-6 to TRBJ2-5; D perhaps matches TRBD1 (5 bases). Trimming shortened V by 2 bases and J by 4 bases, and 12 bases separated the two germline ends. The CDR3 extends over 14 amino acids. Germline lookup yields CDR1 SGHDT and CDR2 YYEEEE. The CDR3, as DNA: TGTGCCAGCAGCTTCAGGGAATCGGGAGAGACCCAGTACTTC. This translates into CASSFRESGETQYF.

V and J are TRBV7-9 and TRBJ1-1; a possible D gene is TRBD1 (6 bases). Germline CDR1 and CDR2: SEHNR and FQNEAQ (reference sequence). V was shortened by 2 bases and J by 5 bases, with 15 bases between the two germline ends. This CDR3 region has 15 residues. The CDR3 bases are TGTGCCAGCAGCTTACTCCAGGGGAGGGGGACTGAAGCTTTCTTT. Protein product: CASSLLQGRGTEAFF.

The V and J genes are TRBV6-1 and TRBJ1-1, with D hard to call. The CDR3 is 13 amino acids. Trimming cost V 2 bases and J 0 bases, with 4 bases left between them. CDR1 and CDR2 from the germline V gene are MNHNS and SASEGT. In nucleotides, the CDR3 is TGTGCCAGCAGTGAACTCCTGAACACTGAAGCTTTCTTT. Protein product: CASSELLNTEAFF.